This T cell receptor (beta chain) was identified in a study of blood T cell repertoires in COVID-19. Across the whole study: From the United States, Italy and Spain came samples of acute and convalescent COVID-19. Sample material is recorded as cDNA or gDNA derived from T cells, B-cell-depleted T cells, or PBMCs.

Per the study methods: Amplification from reference gene primers served as the basis for estimated nucleated cell counts. Sequenced by immunoSEQ multiplex PCR; TCRdb stores in-frame clones only, minus some. V, J and clone size reflect that table, while D and trimming were determined from the DNA. The sample carries 200,000 to 250,000 clones, 75% to 85% recorded once. The source of this sequence is a human donor in a cohort sampled during active COVID-19. The material sequenced was peripheral blood.

CDR3 sequence reads: CASSLNENEQFF. The CDR3 DNA reads as TGCGCCAGCAGCTTGAACGAGAATGAGCAGTTCTTC. J is TRBJ2-1 and V is TRBV5-1, with D unresolved. V lost 1 base and J 7 bases, leaving 6 bases between the germline ends. The CDR3 consists of 12 residues. CDR1 is SGHRS and CDR2 is YFSETQ in the germline V gene.